This T cell receptor beta chain was profiled in a study of cytomegalovirus exposure and HLA in healthy donors. Overall study findings and caveats: The classifier was said to identify cytomegalovirus status with high specificity and sensitivity. The study recorded 160 or so TCR beta chains that were cytomegalovirus-associated.

Points on this clone: Its antigen is still unknown.

Assay: immunoSEQ multiplex PCR; the TCRdb copy retains only in-frame clones and omits some. Of about 240,000 clones listed, approximately 86% are singletons. V dropped 6 bases and J dropped 6 bases, with 16 bases sitting between them. CDR3 size: 14 residues. Germline V gene lookup returns CDR1 MNHEY and CDR2 SVGAGI. The receptor's source is a woman aged 25 to 39 in good health and CMV-seropositive. Sequencing input: PBMCs. This chain joins TRBV6-5 and TRBJ2-3, with a tentative D call TRBD2 (5 bases). The CDR3 here is CASSPTDPGDTQYF. The CDR3 DNA follows: TGTGCCAGCAGCCCAACCGACCCGGGGGATACGCAGTATTTT.